These T cell receptor beta chains were read from a single sample in a study of CD8 T cells in ankylosing spondylitis. Each CDR3 protein is one row after TCRdb ran MiXCR on the 5' RACE reads. Of about 250,000 distinct CDR3 sequences listed, roughly a quarter were seen once; the top ten hold approximately 0.61%. Sequencing was done on a sample of blood, either unsorted or a sorted T cell fraction (not recorded which). The receptors come from a male donor with ankylosing spondylitis or in good health (not recorded which). CDR3s include the opening cysteine and the closing phenylalanine or tryptophan. The order of the fields is D gene, V gene, clone size, J gene, CDR3 protein, CDR3 DNA. The D gene is left open where the match is weak. Clone size appears in some rows only: once, few, many, or a class for an expanded clone.

-,TRBV29-1,-,TRBJ2-2,CSVSRAMNTGELFF,TGCAGCGTTAGTAGGGCCATGAACACCGGGGAGCTGTTTTTT
-,TRBV20-1,-,TRBJ2-5,CSARDQFSLVDYDETQYF,TGCAGTGCTAGAGATCAGTTTAGTTTAGTAGATTACGACGAGACCCAGTACTTC
-,TRBV4-1,-,TRBJ2-3,CASSQYQLGGGYTDTQYF,TGCGCCAGCAGCCAATATCAATTGGGAGGGGGATACACAGATACGCAGTATTTT
-,TRBV20-1,few,TRBJ1-6,CSARLGQYNSPLHF,TGCAGTGCTAGGCTGGGACAATACAATTCACCCCTCCACTTT
-,TRBV6-6,few,TRBJ1-1,CASSSPRDFGAFF,TGTGCCAGCAGTTCCCCGCGGGACTTTGGAGCTTTCTTT
-,TRBV9,-,TRBJ2-1,CASSEAGSSYNEQFF,TGTGCCAGCAGCGAAGCAGGTAGCTCCTACAATGAGCAGTTCTTC
-,TRBV27,-,TRBJ1-2,CASSGSDYGYTF,TGTGCATCATCGGGATCCGACTATGGCTACACCTTC
TRBD2,TRBV6-5,-,TRBJ2-1,CASSYQREGEQFF,TGTGCCAGCAGTTATCAAAGGGAGGGCGAGCAGTTCTTC
TRBD2,TRBV12-3/TRBV12-4,few,TRBJ2-3,CASSSSATSGTDTQYF,TGTGCCAGCAGTTCGTCCGCGACTAGCGGCACAGATACGCAGTATTTT
-,TRBV29-1,-,TRBJ2-3,CSVAEEVSTDTQYF,TGCAGCGTTGCCGAGGAGGTGAGCACAGATACGCAGTATTTT
TRBD1,TRBV20-1,-,TRBJ2-7,CSAREWGTGFYEQYF,TGCAGTGCTAGAGAGTGGGGGACAGGGTTCTACGAGCAGTACTTC
-,TRBV6-5,-,TRBJ2-5,CASSYLSRNEETQYF,TGTGCCAGCAGTTACCTGTCTAGAAACGAAGAGACCCAGTACTTC
-,TRBV20-1,few,TRBJ1-6,CSASPGTRDSPLHF,TGCAGTGCTAGCCCCGGGACGAGGGATTCACCCCTCCACTTT
-,TRBV29-1,few,TRBJ1-1,CSVEAAGAEAFF,TGCAGCGTTGAAGCGGCAGGGGCTGAAGCTTTCTTT
-,TRBV10-3,many,TRBJ1-1,CAIRASGTANTEAFF,TGTGCCATCAGAGCCTCCGGGACGGCGAACACTGAAGCTTTCTTT
-,TRBV5-1,-,TRBJ2-7,CASSLMGLGAPYEQYF,TGCGCCAGCAGCTTGATGGGATTGGGGGCACCTTACGAGCAGTACTTC
-,TRBV10-1,few,TRBJ2-1,CASSDSWDGNEQFF,TGCGCCAGCAGTGACTCTTGGGACGGCAATGAGCAGTTCTTC
TRBD2,TRBV20-1,few,TRBJ2-3,CSAGTSGFTDTQYF,TGCAGTGCGGGGACTAGCGGGTTTACAGATACGCAGTATTTT
TRBD1,TRBV2,many,TRBJ2-1,CASKVQGVYVEQFF,TGTGCCAGCAAGGTACAGGGGGTGTACGTGGAGCAGTTCTTC
TRBD2,TRBV7-2,few,TRBJ2-5,CASSPLGGITQYF,TGTGCCAGCAGCCCCCTGGGGGGGATAACCCAGTACTTC
TRBD2,TRBV12-3/TRBV12-4,few,TRBJ2-7,CASSPIAGLSYEQYF,TGTGCCAGCAGTCCCATAGCGGGTCTCTCCTACGAGCAGTACTTC
-,TRBV7-2,-,TRBJ2-1,CASSSSQLDNEQFF,TGTGCCAGCAGCTCAAGTCAACTGGACAATGAGCAGTTCTTC
-,TRBV7-9,few,TRBJ2-7,CASSWSSGDRAYEQYF,TGTGCCAGCAGCTGGAGCTCAGGGGACCGGGCCTACGAGCAGTACTTC
-,TRBV9,few,TRBJ2-7,CASSPTGTQAYEQYF,TGTGCCAGCAGCCCTACTGGGACACAAGCCTACGAGCAGTACTTC
-,TRBV6-6,-,TRBJ1-6,CASRGAVYSPLHF,TGTGCCTCTCGCGGGGCAGTGTACTCACCCCTCCACTTT
TRBD1,TRBV6-1,-,TRBJ1-2,CASGTQGGGYGYTF,TGTGCCAGCGGAACTCAAGGGGGCGGCTATGGCTACACCTTC
TRBD2,TRBV6-2/TRBV6-3,-,TRBJ2-1,CASSAGTSLFRDEQFF,TGTGCCAGCAGTGCCGGGACTAGCCTATTTCGGGATGAGCAGTTCTTC